Each of the 10 T cell receptor beta chains below was sequenced from the same sample in a study of PD-L1 blockade in urothelial cancer. Clones were read by immunoSEQ multiplex PCR, and TCRdb kept only the in-frame ones, dropping some. The sample yields 83,000 or so clones, around four fifths seen once. The time point denotes: peripheral blood 6 weeks after treatment start. Material: PBMCs, obtained around atezolizumab (anti-PD-L1) treatment. These receptors came from a man between 65 and 85 years old with urothelial cancer.

The sample holds one count of this clone. The genes are TRBV7-8 and TRBJ2-2; possible D gene TRBD1, 6 bases. The germline V and J ends were trimmed by 1 base and 4 bases, with 19 bases remaining between them. The length of the CDR3 is 18 residues. Looked up from germline, CDR1 is SGHVS and CDR2 is FQNEAQ. DNA of the CDR3: TGTGCCAGCAGCTTAGGAGGTTGGCAGGGGAGCGCCACCGGGGAGCTGTTTTTT. The encoded protein is CASSLGGWQGSATGELFF.

The V call is TRBV2, the J call TRBJ1-1; a weak D match, TRBD1 (6 bases). The V end was cut by 6 bases, the J end by 0 bases, with 11 bases between. In germline, CDR1 is SNHLY, CDR2 FYNNEI. This CDR3 has 14 amino acids. The CDR3 DNA reads as TGTGCCAGCAGAAGACAGGACTTGAACACTGAAGCTTTCTTT. Its translation: CASRRQDLNTEAFF.

This chain links TRBV19 with TRBJ2-3; TRBD1 aligns across 8 bases. The trim removed 4 bases at V and 0 bases at J, leaving 6 bases unmatched. The CDR3 has 16 residues. CDR1 is LNHDA and CDR2 is SQIVND in the germline V gene (reference sequence). The chain's CDR3 is CASSTVGQGSTDTQYF. DNA for the CDR3: TGTGCCAGTAGTACGGTTGGACAGGGTAGCACAGATACGCAGTATTTT.

The CDR3 loop reads CASSLERQSIYGYTF. The CDR3 DNA follows: TGTGCCAGCAGCTTAGAACGACAGTCTATCTATGGCTACACCTTC. The V call is TRBV5-5, the J call TRBJ1-2, with D perhaps matching TRBD1 (5 bases). The CDR3 is made up of 15 amino acids. V was shortened by 2 bases and J by 4 bases, with 15 bases between the two germline ends. Germline CDR1 reads SGHKS; CDR2 reads YYEKEE (reference sequence).

The CDR3 loop reads CASSIGGEKLFF. In nucleotides, the CDR3 is TGTGCCAGTAGTATAGGTGGCGAAAAACTGTTTTTT. V usage is TRBV19 and J usage is TRBJ1-4, with unresolved D. The V gene lost 1 base and the J gene lost 8 bases, with 5 bases spanning the gap. Germline V gene lookup returns CDR1 LNHDA and CDR2 SQIVND (reference sequence). There are 12 residues in the CDR3.

The gene calls are TRBV5-1 and TRBJ2-4; 12 nucleotides align to TRBD2. The V gene's germline CDR1 is SGHRS and CDR2 YFSETQ. CDR3 length: 18 amino acids. V trimming: 4 bases; J trimming: 6 bases; junction bases outside the gene matches: 14. DNA of the CDR3: TGCGCCAGCAGCCCCCAAGTTGAGACTAGCGGGAGAAGAAACATTCAGTACTTC. This gives the protein CASSPQVETSGRRNIQYF.

The rearrangement links TRBV4-1 to TRBJ1-6, with TRBD1 as a possible D gene (5 bases). This CDR3 comprises 16 residues. Trimming stripped 0 bases from V and 10 bases from J, with 16 bases between. The germline V gene has CDR1 MGHRA and CDR2 YSYEKL. The CDR3 region has the DNA TGCGCCAGCAGCCAAGATTTCCCGGGGCGGGAGTCACCCCTCCACTTT. It specifies CASSQDFPGRESPLHF.

CDR3 region: CASSVEGLNIQYF. CDR3 sequence (DNA): TGTGCCAGCAGTGTGGAGGGACTAAACATTCAGTACTTC. This rearrangement joins TRBV2 to TRBJ2-4; a possible D gene is TRBD2 (6 bases). The V and J ends lost 4 bases and 6 bases respectively, with 10 bases between them. The CDR3 consists of 13 residues. Germline CDR1 is SNHLY and CDR2 is FYNNEI.

The J gene is TRBJ2-7, the V gene TRBV10-1; 9 bases fit TRBD2. The length of the CDR3 is 18 residues. The germline CDR1 and CDR2 sequences are WNHNN and SYGVQD (reference sequence). Trimming removed 10 bases from V and 3 bases from J; junction bases left unmatched: 22. CDR3 protein: CATTSGGPILPPVYEQYF. DNA of the CDR3: TGCGCCACCACCAGCGGGGGGCCTATTCTACCACCCGTCTACGAGCAGTACTTC.

The chain couples TRBV19 to TRBJ1-6; 10 nucleotides line up with TRBD1. After removal of 3 bases from V and 6 bases from J, the junction contained 2 bases not matched to a gene. There are 15 residues in the CDR3. Germline CDR1 LNHDA, CDR2 SQIVND (reference sequence). CDR3 nucleotide sequence: TGTGCCAGTAGTATGACAGGGGGCCGTAATTCACCCCTCCACTTT. This encodes CASSMTGGRNSPLHF.